This T cell receptor (beta chain) originates from a study of CD8+ T cells in alopecia areata (dated by TCRdb to about 2018). Regarding the research as a whole: The treated patients, all with moderate-to-severe alopecia areata, were enrolled in an open-label pilot trial of oral tofacitinib given at 5 to 10 mg twice daily. To study T cell clonal expansion in alopecia areata, the researchers applied high-throughput TCRbeta sequencing to both the C3H/HeJ mouse model and human patients. Amplification of TCRbeta CDR3 regions was done by immunoSEQ multiplex PCR using 35 Vbeta forward primers and 13 Jbeta reverse primers. Scalp tissue and sorted CD4+ and CD8+ peripheral blood T cells from patchy and totalis/universalis alopecia areata patients and from healthy controls were covered by human TCRbeta sequencing. Biopsies were taken from tofacitinib-treated patients at baseline and at 4 and 24 weeks of treatment, and a later scalp biopsy was taken in several of the tofacitinib-treated patients. Tofacitinib was given for 6 to 18 months, followed by 6 months of follow-up off drug to assess delayed response and recurrence. RNA was extracted with the PAXgene miRNA kit for fixed scalp, the miRNeasy kit for PBMCs, and the RNeasy kit for mouse skin. Scalp clonality was compared among normal scalp (n=4), patchy alopecia areata scalp (n=8), and alopecia totalis/universalis scalp (n=8). The research as a whole found: Compared with mice, TCR sequences shared between patients were less clear, possibly partly because of HLA diversity across the patient population. Unlike mouse skin, where gammadelta T cells dominate, normal human skin contains resident alphabeta T cells that get sequenced too, which complicates analysis of the scalp TCR repertoire. Lesional scalp, especially in alopecia totalis/universalis, showed higher clonality and more expanded CD8+ clones than normal scalp, suggesting antigenic drive.

Per the germline V gene, SGHRS is the CDR1 and YFSETQ is the CDR2. Deletion took 0 bases off V and 3 bases off J, with a span of 15 bases between the germline ends. The CDR3 covers 17 residues, taking in both the cysteine and the phenylalanine. Only CDR3 DNA is held: 51 bases, read in frame from base 1. A few counts support this clone. The target of this receptor is not known. No base-level quality is on record; no much larger clone is a single base apart. The library came from the immunoSEQ multiplex PCR assay. RNA was extracted from all samples and reverse transcribed into cDNA, which served as template for TCR sequencing. SuperScript III was used to make first-strand cDNA, primed with a 2:1 mix of oligo-dT and random hexamers. A synthetic immune receptor repertoire was used to gauge amplification bias, and whatever bias remained was removed computationally. The paper's processing steps were these. Raw reads were preprocessed to remove errors, and CDR3 was defined according to IMGT conventions as the region from the conserved cysteine to phenylalanine. Clonality was calculated as 1 minus Shannon entropy normalized by log2 of the number of productive unique TCRs. Scalp TCRbeta sequences were cross-referenced with sorted blood CD4 and CD8 repertoires so that the CD4 or CD8 identity of scalp clones could be inferred. Not all clones reach the TCRdb copy of this immuneACCESS table, which keeps in-frame sequences only. Checked studies attribute under half of the gap to unresolved V genes and leave the rest unexplained. The D gene and trimming were derived from the DNA, and the V and J assignments and clone size from that table. The sample contains some 120,000 clones, roughly 61% of them found a single time. The top ten clones comprise less than 5.5% of the sample.

What the time point label conveys for this sample: baseline before oral tofacitinib. Peripheral blood and lesional scalp punch biopsies were obtained from patients with alopecia areata. After PBMCs were isolated by density centrifugation and stained for CD3, CD4 and CD8, a FACSAria was used to sort CD4+ and CD8+ T cells. The chain uses TRBV5-1 and TRBJ2-2; the D gene is unclear. The source material was CD4+ T cells sorted from blood, sampled at week 0. This clonotype was obtained from a human donor with alopecia areata. DNA sequence: TGCGCCAGCAGCTTGGATACGGGCTACGAGGACACCGGGGAGCTGTTTTTT. This translates into CASSLDTGYEDTGELFF.